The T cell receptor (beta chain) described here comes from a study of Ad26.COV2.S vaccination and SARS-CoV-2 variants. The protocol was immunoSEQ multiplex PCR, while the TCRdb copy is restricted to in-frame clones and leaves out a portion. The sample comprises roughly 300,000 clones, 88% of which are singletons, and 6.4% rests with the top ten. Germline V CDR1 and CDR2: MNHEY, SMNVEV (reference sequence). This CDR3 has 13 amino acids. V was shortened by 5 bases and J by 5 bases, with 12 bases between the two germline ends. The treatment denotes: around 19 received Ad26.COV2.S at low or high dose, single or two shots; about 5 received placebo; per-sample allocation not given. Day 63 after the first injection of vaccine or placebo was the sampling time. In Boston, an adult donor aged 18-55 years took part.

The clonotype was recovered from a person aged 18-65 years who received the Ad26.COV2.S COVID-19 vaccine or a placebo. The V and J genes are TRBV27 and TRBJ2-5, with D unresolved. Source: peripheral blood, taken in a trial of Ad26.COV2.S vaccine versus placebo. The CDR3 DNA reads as TGTGCCAGCAGTACCCGACCGTGGGAGACCCAGTACTTC. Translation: CASSTRPWETQYF.